The rows below give T cell receptor beta chains drawn from one sample of a study of beta chain features in type 1 diabetes. TCRdb's table, derived via immunoSEQ multiplex PCR, lists solely in-frame clones and lacks some. Among some 190,000 clones listed, 6.5% to 9.5% were seen once. Sequencing was performed on central memory CD4+ T cells from blood. These TCRs come from a woman in her forties with type 1 diabetes. CDR3s include the opening cysteine and the closing phenylalanine or tryptophan. A D gene is named only where the DNA matches it firmly. Only some rows state a clone size, as once, few, many or a class for expanded clones.

j_gene: TRBJ2-7
d_gene: TRBD1
v_gene: TRBV28
abundance: few
CDR3nt: TGTGCCAGCCGTGGGACAGGGGCGTCCTACGAGCAGTACTTC
CDR3aa: CASRGTGASYEQYF

j_gene: TRBJ1-1
d_gene: TRBD1
v_gene: TRBV6-6
abundance: few
CDR3nt: TGTGCCACCCGACAGGGGGCCGCTTTCTTT
CDR3aa: CATRQGAAFF

j_gene: TRBJ2-7
d_gene: .
v_gene: TRBV27
abundance: few
CDR3nt: TGTGCCAGCAGTAGGGGCGAGGACGAGCAGTACTTC
CDR3aa: CASSRGEDEQYF

j_gene: TRBJ1-1
d_gene: .
v_gene: TRBV30
abundance: few
CDR3nt: TGTGCCTGGAGGAGGAATGGTGCGCGGACTGAAGCTTTCTTT
CDR3aa: CAWRRNGARTEAFF

j_gene: TRBJ2-1
d_gene: TRBD1
v_gene: TRBV7-9
abundance: few
CDR3nt: TGTGCCAGCAACCGACAGGGAGCAGTGCCACTCAATGAGCAGTTCTTC
CDR3aa: CASNRQGAVPLNEQFF

j_gene: TRBJ2-3
d_gene: .
v_gene: TRBV6-6
abundance: .
CDR3nt: TGTGCCAGCAGTCTAAGCGGCGGCACAGATACGCAGTATTTT
CDR3aa: CASSLSGGTDTQYF

j_gene: TRBJ2-7
d_gene: .
v_gene: TRBV6-6
abundance: few
CDR3nt: TGTGCCAGCAGACGCTCTGGACAGATGAGCTCCTACGAGCAGTACTTC
CDR3aa: CASRRSGQMSSYEQYF

j_gene: TRBJ2-7
d_gene: TRBD1
v_gene: TRBV19
abundance: few
CDR3nt: TGTGCCAGTAGTTCCAGGGGGCGAGCAGATGCCTACGAGCAGTACTTC
CDR3aa: CASSSRGRADAYEQYF

j_gene: TRBJ1-1
d_gene: .
v_gene: TRBV15
abundance: .
CDR3nt: TGTGCCACCAGCGGAGGATCAGGGGTGATTGAAGCTTTCTTT
CDR3aa: CATSGGSGVIEAFF

j_gene: TRBJ1-1
d_gene: .
v_gene: TRBV5-1
abundance: few
CDR3nt: TGCGCCAGCAGCTTATCCCGGAGGGGTAGCACTGAAGCTTTCTTT
CDR3aa: CASSLSRRGSTEAFF

j_gene: TRBJ1-3
d_gene: .
v_gene: TRBV7-9
abundance: .
CDR3nt: TGTGCCAGCAGCTTCATGGGAGGCCCTGGAAACACCATATATTTT
CDR3aa: CASSFMGGPGNTIYF

j_gene: TRBJ1-2
d_gene: .
v_gene: TRBV6-6
abundance: few
CDR3nt: TGTGCCAGCAGTCCCCAGGCCTCCGGTCGGGGCTACACCTTC
CDR3aa: CASSPQASGRGYTF

j_gene: TRBJ1-5
d_gene: .
v_gene: TRBV29-1
abundance: few
CDR3nt: TGCAGCGCCCTACTAGAAGGGAGAGGTCAGCCCCAGCATTTT
CDR3aa: CSALLEGRGQPQHF

j_gene: TRBJ1-5
d_gene: TRBD1
v_gene: TRBV15
abundance: .
CDR3nt: TGTGCCACCAGCGGGAGACAGGGGGTTATTAGCAATCAGCCCCAGCATTTT
CDR3aa: CATSGRQGVISNQPQHF

j_gene: TRBJ2-5
d_gene: .
v_gene: TRBV30
abundance: .
CDR3nt: TGTGCCTGGAACGGGGGTGGTGAGACCCAGTACTTC
CDR3aa: CAWNGGGETQYF

j_gene: TRBJ2-5
d_gene: TRBD1
v_gene: TRBV5-1
abundance: few
CDR3nt: TGCGCCAGCAGGGGACAGGGCCAGGCCCAAGAGACCCAGTACTTC
CDR3aa: CASRGQGQAQETQYF

j_gene: TRBJ1-2
d_gene: .
v_gene: TRBV4-2
abundance: .
CDR3nt: TGTGCCAGCAGCTCGGACAGTAGCTATGGCTACACCTTC
CDR3aa: CASSSDSSYGYTF

j_gene: TRBJ1-4
d_gene: TRBD1
v_gene: TRBV2
abundance: .
CDR3nt: TGTGCCAGCATCGCGGGACAGGGCCAAAAACTGTTTTTT
CDR3aa: CASIAGQGQKLFF

j_gene: TRBJ2-1
d_gene: TRBD2
v_gene: TRBV27
abundance: .
CDR3nt: TGTGCCAGCAGTTTTGACGGGAGGGGCTACAATGAGCAGTTCTTC
CDR3aa: CASSFDGRGYNEQFF

j_gene: TRBJ1-5
d_gene: .
v_gene: TRBV11-1
abundance: few
CDR3nt: TGTGCCAGCAGCTCAGGGAATGGCAATCAGCCCCAGCATTTT
CDR3aa: CASSSGNGNQPQHF

j_gene: TRBJ1-6
d_gene: TRBD1
v_gene: TRBV19
abundance: few
CDR3nt: TGTGCCAGTAGACAGGGACAGGATAATTCACCCCTCCACTTT
CDR3aa: CASRQGQDNSPLHF

j_gene: TRBJ1-5
d_gene: TRBD1
v_gene: TRBV27
abundance: few
CDR3nt: TGTGCCAGCAGGTCGGGACAGGGGGTGGCTTATAGCAATCAGCCCCAGCATTTT
CDR3aa: CASRSGQGVAYSNQPQHF

j_gene: TRBJ1-2
d_gene: TRBD1
v_gene: TRBV28
abundance: few
CDR3nt: TGTGCCAGCAGTTTAGGCGATGGGGACAGGGCGCGTGGCTACACCTTC
CDR3aa: CASSLGDGDRARGYTF

j_gene: TRBJ2-7
d_gene: .
v_gene: TRBV29-1
abundance: few
CDR3nt: TGCAGCGTTGTACAGGGAGCGAACGAGCAGTACTTC
CDR3aa: CSVVQGANEQYF

j_gene: TRBJ1-1
d_gene: TRBD1
v_gene: TRBV6-5
abundance: few
CDR3nt: TGTGCCAGCAGTTACGGGACAGACACTGAAGCTTTCTTT
CDR3aa: CASSYGTDTEAFF

j_gene: TRBJ1-5
d_gene: .
v_gene: TRBV29-1
abundance: many
CDR3nt: TGCAGCGTTGAGGAGGGAGGGCAGCCCCAGCATTTT
CDR3aa: CSVEEGGQPQHF

j_gene: TRBJ1-6
d_gene: .
v_gene: TRBV13
abundance: few
CDR3nt: TGTGCCAGCAGCCCCGGGACAAGTAATTCACCCCTCCACTTT
CDR3aa: CASSPGTSNSPLHF

j_gene: TRBJ2-2
d_gene: .
v_gene: TRBV4-1
abundance: .
CDR3nt: TGCGCCAGCAGCCAAGAACACGGGACACTAAACACCGGGGAGCTGTTTTTT
CDR3aa: CASSQEHGTLNTGELFF

j_gene: TRBJ2-5
d_gene: TRBD1
v_gene: TRBV7-2
abundance: few
CDR3nt: TGTGCCAGCAGCCCGGACAGGGGGTCGGGGACCCAGTACTTC
CDR3aa: CASSPDRGSGTQYF

j_gene: TRBJ1-2
d_gene: .
v_gene: TRBV30
abundance: few
CDR3nt: TGTGCCTGGAGACCTATGGTAGGAGGCTATGGCTACACCTTC
CDR3aa: CAWRPMVGGYGYTF

j_gene: TRBJ2-3
d_gene: .
v_gene: TRBV28
abundance: .
CDR3nt: TGTGCCAGCAGTTCGGGACTGATAGGACCAGATACGCAGTATTTT
CDR3aa: CASSSGLIGPDTQYF

j_gene: TRBJ2-5
d_gene: TRBD1
v_gene: TRBV4-3
abundance: many
CDR3nt: TGCGCCAGCAGCCAAGAGTCCGGACAGGGTATGGCCCAGTACTTC
CDR3aa: CASSQESGQGMAQYF

j_gene: TRBJ1-5
d_gene: .
v_gene: TRBV27
abundance: .
CDR3nt: TGTGCCAGCAGTTTCTCCAATCAGCCCCAGCATTTT
CDR3aa: CASSFSNQPQHF

j_gene: TRBJ2-4
d_gene: .
v_gene: TRBV25-1
abundance: many
CDR3nt: TGTGCCAGCAGTGAGCGGGGTATTCAGTACTTC
CDR3aa: CASSERGIQYF

j_gene: TRBJ1-2
d_gene: TRBD1
v_gene: TRBV4-2
abundance: few
CDR3nt: TGTGCCAGCAGCCAAACATGGGACAGCCTCTATGGCTACACCTTC
CDR3aa: CASSQTWDSLYGYTF

j_gene: TRBJ2-7
d_gene: .
v_gene: TRBV5-1
abundance: few
CDR3nt: TGCGCCAGCAGCTTTCTTGACGGAGCCTTGGAGGAGCAGTACTTC
CDR3aa: CASSFLDGALEEQYF

j_gene: TRBJ1-2
d_gene: .
v_gene: TRBV30
abundance: few
CDR3nt: TGTGCCTGGAGAGAAGCCGGGACACGACACTATGGCTACACCTTC
CDR3aa: CAWREAGTRHYGYTF

j_gene: TRBJ1-1
d_gene: .
v_gene: TRBV18
abundance: .
CDR3nt: TGTGCCAGCTCACCCACAGGGAACACTGAAGCTTTCTTT
CDR3aa: CASSPTGNTEAFF

j_gene: TRBJ2-7
d_gene: .
v_gene: TRBV28
abundance: once
CDR3nt: TGTGCCAGCAACGAGGCGGGCGCAAGCTCCTACGAGCAGTACTTC
CDR3aa: CASNEAGASSYEQYF

j_gene: TRBJ2-5
d_gene: .
v_gene: TRBV7-9
abundance: few
CDR3nt: TGTGCCAGCAGCATTGCACGGGACCAAGAGACCCAGTACTTC
CDR3aa: CASSIARDQETQYF

j_gene: TRBJ2-5
d_gene: TRBD1
v_gene: TRBV7-3
abundance: few
CDR3nt: TGTGCCAGCAGCTCCCAGGGGGCGTTGGGTGAGACCCAGTACTTC
CDR3aa: CASSSQGALGETQYF

j_gene: TRBJ1-4
d_gene: .
v_gene: TRBV7-6
abundance: .
CDR3nt: TGTGCCAGCAGCTCCACGACGGGTGGGGAAAAACTGTTTTTT
CDR3aa: CASSSTTGGEKLFF

j_gene: TRBJ1-1
d_gene: .
v_gene: TRBV13
abundance: .
CDR3nt: TGTGCCAGCAGCTTAGGGCAAAGGGGCACTGAAGCTTTCTTT
CDR3aa: CASSLGQRGTEAFF

j_gene: TRBJ2-7
d_gene: TRBD1
v_gene: TRBV7-3
abundance: few
CDR3nt: TGTGCCAGCAGCTACGGGACAGGGGGCGACGAGCAGTACTTC
CDR3aa: CASSYGTGGDEQYF

j_gene: TRBJ2-1
d_gene: .
v_gene: TRBV7-9
abundance: .
CDR3nt: TGTGCCAGCAGCTTAGGATTGGAGGGAACCGAGCAGTTCTTC
CDR3aa: CASSLGLEGTEQFF

j_gene: TRBJ1-4
d_gene: TRBD1
v_gene: TRBV9
abundance: .
CDR3nt: TGTGCCAGCAGCGCCTCGCAGGGGGGATCTAATGAAAAACTGTTTTTT
CDR3aa: CASSASQGGSNEKLFF

j_gene: TRBJ2-5
d_gene: .
v_gene: TRBV7-3
abundance: .
CDR3nt: TGTGCCAGCAGCTTAGATGCGAACCAAGAGACCCAGTACTTC
CDR3aa: CASSLDANQETQYF

j_gene: TRBJ1-1
d_gene: .
v_gene: TRBV6-6
abundance: .
CDR3nt: TGTGCCAGCAGTTATAGGGGTGAAGCTTTCTTT
CDR3aa: CASSYRGEAFF

j_gene: TRBJ2-3
d_gene: .
v_gene: TRBV5-1
abundance: .
CDR3nt: TGCGCCAGCAGCTTACTAACCGGCACAGATACGCAGTATTTT
CDR3aa: CASSLLTGTDTQYF

j_gene: TRBJ1-5
d_gene: TRBD1
v_gene: TRBV28
abundance: .
CDR3nt: TGTGCCAGCAGGACAGGGTATCTTAATCAGCCCCAGCATTTT
CDR3aa: CASRTGYLNQPQHF

j_gene: TRBJ2-1
d_gene: .
v_gene: TRBV7-2
abundance: .
CDR3nt: TGTGCCAGCAGCTTACTATCTCGTAGCTCCTACAATGAGCAGTTCTTC
CDR3aa: CASSLLSRSSYNEQFF

j_gene: TRBJ2-7
d_gene: TRBD1
v_gene: TRBV27
abundance: .
CDR3nt: TGTGCCAGCAGGGGGGACAGCTACGAGCAGTACTTC
CDR3aa: CASRGDSYEQYF

j_gene: TRBJ1-3
d_gene: .
v_gene: TRBV7-2
abundance: few
CDR3nt: TGTGCCAGCAGCTTAGGTGGGACAAGAGGAAACACCATATATTTT
CDR3aa: CASSLGGTRGNTIYF

j_gene: TRBJ2-3
d_gene: .
v_gene: TRBV13
abundance: .
CDR3nt: TGTGCCAGCAGCGCCGCCCGCGGCGGGAGCACAGATACGCAGTATTTT
CDR3aa: CASSAARGGSTDTQYF

j_gene: TRBJ2-5
d_gene: .
v_gene: TRBV2
abundance: few
CDR3nt: TGTGCCAGCAGCCAGCAGGGGGAGACCCAGTACTTC
CDR3aa: CASSQQGETQYF